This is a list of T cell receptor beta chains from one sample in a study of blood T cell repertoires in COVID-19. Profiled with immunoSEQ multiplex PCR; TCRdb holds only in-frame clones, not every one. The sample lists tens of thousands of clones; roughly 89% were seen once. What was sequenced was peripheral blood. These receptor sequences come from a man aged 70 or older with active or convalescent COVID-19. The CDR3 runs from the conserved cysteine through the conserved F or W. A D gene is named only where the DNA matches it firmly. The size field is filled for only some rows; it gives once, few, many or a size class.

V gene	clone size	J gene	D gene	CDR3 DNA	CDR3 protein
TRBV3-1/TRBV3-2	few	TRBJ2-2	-	TGTGCCAGCAGCCAGACCCTAGCGTGGGGTACCGGGGAGCTGTTTTTT	CASSQTLAWGTGELFF
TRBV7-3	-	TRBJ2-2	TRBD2	TGTGCCAGCAGCTTAGTGCCTAGCGGGAGGGCCATCACCGGGGAGCTGTTTTTT	CASSLVPSGRAITGELFF
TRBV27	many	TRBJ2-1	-	TGTGCCAGTAAAGCGGCAAGCTCCTACAATGAGCAGTTCTTC	CASKAASSYNEQFF
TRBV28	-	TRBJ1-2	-	TGTGCCAGCAGTTTTCCCGTCGGGAATGGCTACACCTTC	CASSFPVGNGYTF
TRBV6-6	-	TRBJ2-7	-	TGTGCCAGCAGCCGCCCCACTTCAACCCCCTACGAGCAGTACTTC	CASSRPTSTPYEQYF
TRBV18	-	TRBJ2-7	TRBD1	TGTGCCAGCTCACCCCGGACAGGGGGGATTTACGAGCAGTACTTC	CASSPRTGGIYEQYF
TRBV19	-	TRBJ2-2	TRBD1	TGTGCCAGCGGCGACGGGACAGCGAACACCGGGGAGCTGTTTTTT	CASGDGTANTGELFF
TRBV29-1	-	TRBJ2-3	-	TGCAGCGTTGAAGGGGGGGAGTTCACAGATACGCAGTATTTT	CSVEGGEFTDTQYF
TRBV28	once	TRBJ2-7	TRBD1	TGTGCCAGCAAACTGACAGGGGGCGAGCAGTACTTC	CASKLTGGEQYF
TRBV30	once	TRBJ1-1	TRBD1	TGTGCCTGGAGTACAGGGGGCACTGAAGCTTTCTTT	CAWSTGGTEAFF
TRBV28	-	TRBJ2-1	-	TGTGCCAGCAGGACGACCGGGACACAAACCAATGAGCAGTTCTTC	CASRTTGTQTNEQFF
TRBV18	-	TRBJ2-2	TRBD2	TGTGCCAGCTCACCTCAAGACCTAGCGGGCCACACCGGGGAGCTGTTTTTT	CASSPQDLAGHTGELFF
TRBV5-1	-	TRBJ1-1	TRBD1	TGCGCCAGCAGCCCGGGGACAGGGGTTGGGTTGAACACTGAAGCTTTCTTT	CASSPGTGVGLNTEAFF
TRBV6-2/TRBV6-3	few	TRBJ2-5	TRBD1	TGTGCCAGCAGCCGTCCCGGGACAGGATTCGGAGAGACCCAGTACTTC	CASSRPGTGFGETQYF
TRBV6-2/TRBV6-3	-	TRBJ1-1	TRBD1	TGTGCCAGCAGTTACCACAGGGGGCTCGGCACTGAAGCTTTCTTT	CASSYHRGLGTEAFF
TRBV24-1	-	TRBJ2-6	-	TGTGCCACCAGTCTCTCTGGGGCCAACGTCCTGACTTTC	CATSLSGANVLTF
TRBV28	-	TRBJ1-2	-	TGTGCCAGCAGACCCGGGACAATAGATGGCTACACCTTC	CASRPGTIDGYTF
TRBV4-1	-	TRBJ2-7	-	TGCGCCAGCAGCCAAACCGGGACACCGCCCTACGAGCAGTACTTC	CASSQTGTPPYEQYF
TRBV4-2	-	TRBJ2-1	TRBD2	TGTGCCAGCAGCCAAGGGACTAGCGGTTACAATGAGCAGTTCTTC	CASSQGTSGYNEQFF
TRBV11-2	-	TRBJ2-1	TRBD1	TGTGCCAGCAGCGTGGACAGGGGTGGTGAGCAGTTCTTC	CASSVDRGGEQFF
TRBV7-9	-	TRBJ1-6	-	TGTGCCAGCAGCTCGTCGAATTCACCCCTCCACTTT	CASSSSNSPLHF
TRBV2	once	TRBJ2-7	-	TGTGCCAGCAGTGAGAGGGAAGAGCAGTACTTC	CASSEREEQYF
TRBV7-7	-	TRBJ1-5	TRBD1	TGTGCTAGCACACCCAGGGGGACAGGGGCGTTTTATAGCAATCAGCCCCAGCATTTT	CASTPRGTGAFYSNQPQHF
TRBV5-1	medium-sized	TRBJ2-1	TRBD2	TGCGCCAGCAGCCACTCAATCTTGGTAGCGGGAGCAGATGAGCAGTTCTTC	CASSHSILVAGADEQFF
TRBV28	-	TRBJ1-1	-	TGTGCCAGCACTCGGGCAGGGGAAACGAACACTGAAGCTTTCTTT	CASTRAGETNTEAFF
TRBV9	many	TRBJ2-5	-	TGTGCCAGCAGCGTAACCCCAACGGGAGAGACCCAGTACTTC	CASSVTPTGETQYF